This is a list of T cell receptor beta chains from one sample in a study of cytomegalovirus exposure and HLA in healthy donors. TCRdb keeps only in-frame clones here, not all; method: immunoSEQ multiplex PCR. The table records more than 100,000 clones, more than 70% of them present only once. The material sequenced was PBMCs. These receptors were obtained from a male donor in good health and CMV-seronegative. CDR3s include the opening cysteine and the closing phenylalanine or tryptophan. Each record gives: clone size, D gene, J gene, V gene, CDR3 length, CDR3 protein, CDR3 DNA. The D gene is left open where the match is weak. Some rows mark clone size as missing; the rest say once, few, many or name a class of expanded clone.

>.|TRBD1|TRBJ2-1|TRBV7-6|13
CASSFRQGDEQFF
TGTGCCAGCAGCTTTAGGCAGGGGGATGAGCAGTTCTTC
>.|.|TRBJ2-6|TRBV6-5|16
CASSYSFPTGANVLTF
TGTGCCAGCAGTTACTCGTTCCCCACTGGGGCCAACGTCCTGACTTTC
>.|TRBD2|TRBJ2-7|TRBV4-3|17
CASSQEVWLAGGYEQYF
TGCGCCAGCAGCCAAGAGGTTTGGCTAGCGGGCGGCTACGAGCAGTACTTC
>.|TRBD1|TRBJ1-2|TRBV10-3|15
CAIRDGTGGDYGYTF
TGTGCCATCAGGGATGGGACAGGGGGCGACTATGGCTACACCTTC
>.|TRBD2|TRBJ2-7|TRBV30|13
CAWSPGLVNEQYF
TGTGCCTGGAGTCCGGGACTAGTGAACGAGCAGTACTTC
>.|.|TRBJ1-4|TRBV19|15
CASSSPLPRQEKLFF
TGTGCCAGTAGTTCACCGCTCCCGCGACAGGAAAAACTGTTTTTT
>.|.|TRBJ2-1|TRBV30|11
CAWGTYNEQFF
TGTGCCTGGGGGACTTACAATGAGCAGTTCTTC
>.|TRBD1|TRBJ2-7|TRBV27|15
CASSLGTGVGYEQYF
TGTGCCAGCAGTTTAGGGACAGGGGTTGGCTACGAGCAGTACTTC
>.|.|TRBJ2-7|TRBV5-6|15
CASSPQPGSNYEQYF
TGTGCCAGCAGTCCACAACCCGGGTCTAACTACGAGCAGTACTTC
>.|TRBD1|TRBJ1-3|TRBV30|14
CAWGTARSGNTIYF
TGTGCCTGGGGGACAGCCCGCTCTGGAAACACCATATATTTT
>.|.|TRBJ2-3|TRBV5-1|14
CASSWSTGTDTQYF
TGCGCCAGCAGCTGGTCGACAGGCACAGATACGCAGTATTTT
>.|.|TRBJ2-7|TRBV6-5|14
CASSYLGGLYEQYF
TGTGCCAGCAGTTACTTGGGCGGACTCTACGAGCAGTACTTC
>.|.|TRBJ2-6|TRBV9|13
CASSAREDNVLTF
TGTGCCAGCAGCGCCAGGGAGGACAACGTCCTGACTTTC
>.|TRBD2|TRBJ2-1|TRBV4-1|16
CASSQEKRGIDNEQFF
TGCGCCAGCAGCCAAGAGAAGCGGGGGATTGACAATGAGCAGTTCTTC
>.|TRBD2|TRBJ2-1|TRBV4-3|15
CASSPLGGGGNEQFF
TGCGCCAGCAGCCCTTTGGGCGGGGGGGGAAATGAGCAGTTCTTC
>.|.|TRBJ1-1|TRBV5-1|17
CASSLAGTPTVNTEAFF
TGCGCCAGCAGCTTGGCCGGGACTCCTACGGTCAACACTGAAGCTTTCTTT
>once|.|TRBJ1-4|TRBV11-2|16
CASSALYGTFGEKLFF
TGTGCCAGCAGCGCCTTATACGGGACATTTGGGGAAAAACTGTTTTTT
>.|.|TRBJ2-1|TRBV2|15
CASSEGPLSYNEQFF
TGTGCCAGCAGTGAGGGGCCTCTATCCTACAATGAGCAGTTCTTC
>.|TRBD2|TRBJ2-1|TRBV5-4|15
CASRLLAGGAGEQFF
TGTGCCAGCAGATTACTAGCGGGAGGTGCGGGTGAGCAGTTCTTC
>.|TRBD1|TRBJ1-1|TRBV5-1|14
CASSLGTGGTEAFF
TGCGCCAGCAGCCTCGGGACAGGGGGGACTGAAGCTTTCTTT
>.|.|TRBJ2-7|TRBV10-2|11
CASSTGWEQYF
TGCGCCAGCAGCACGGGATGGGAGCAGTACTTC
>.|TRBD2|TRBJ2-1|TRBV29-1|14
CSVDSLAGGPEQFF
TGCAGCGTTGATAGCCTAGCGGGGGGGCCTGAGCAGTTCTTC
>.|.|TRBJ2-5|TRBV10-1|14
CASSESYSQETQYF
TGCGCCAGCAGTGAGTCGTACAGCCAAGAGACCCAGTACTTC
>.|.|TRBJ1-6|TRBV15|13
CATSRDTRPPLHF
TGTGCCACCAGCAGAGACACTAGGCCACCCCTCCACTTT